This entry concerns a single TCR beta chain. Antigen unknown. This sample stems from a study of blood T cells in healthy people across ages. A second PCR of about 7 to 12 cycles used a sample-barcoded 5' primer and a J-beta primer mix. Each CDR3 protein gets one entry after TCRdb re-called the 5' RACE reads with MiXCR. The sample contains 540,000 or so distinct CDR3 sequences, roughly 48% of which appear only once. Study outcomes and limitations: Roughly linear declines in TCR beta diversity per million T cells occurred with age.

Material for sequencing was blood. This TCR derives from a man aged 80 or over in good health.

As DNA, the CDR3 is TGTGCTAGTGGTCCCCGGGACGGATACGAGCAGTACTTC. This encodes CASGPRDGYEQYF. The chain couples TRBV12-5 to TRBJ2-5; D may correspond to TRBD1 or TRBD2 (5 bases each). The J call could be wrong; TRBJ2-7 is a better fit for the DNA end. This CDR3 contains 13 residues. Germline CDR1 and CDR2: LGHNT and FRNRAP.